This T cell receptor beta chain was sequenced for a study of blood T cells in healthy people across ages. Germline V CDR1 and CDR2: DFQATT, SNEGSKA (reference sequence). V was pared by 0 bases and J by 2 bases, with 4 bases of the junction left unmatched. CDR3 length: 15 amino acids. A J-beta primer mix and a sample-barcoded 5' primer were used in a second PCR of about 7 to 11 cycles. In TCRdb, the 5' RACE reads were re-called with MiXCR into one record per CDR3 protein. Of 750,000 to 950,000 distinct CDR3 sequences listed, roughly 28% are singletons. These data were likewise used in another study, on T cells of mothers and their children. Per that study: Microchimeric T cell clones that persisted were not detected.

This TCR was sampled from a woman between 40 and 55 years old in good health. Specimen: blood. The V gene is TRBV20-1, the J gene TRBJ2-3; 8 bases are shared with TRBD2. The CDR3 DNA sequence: TGCAGTGCTAGAGATGCGGGGGGAAACACAGATACGCAGTATTTT. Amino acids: CSARDAGGNTDTQYF.